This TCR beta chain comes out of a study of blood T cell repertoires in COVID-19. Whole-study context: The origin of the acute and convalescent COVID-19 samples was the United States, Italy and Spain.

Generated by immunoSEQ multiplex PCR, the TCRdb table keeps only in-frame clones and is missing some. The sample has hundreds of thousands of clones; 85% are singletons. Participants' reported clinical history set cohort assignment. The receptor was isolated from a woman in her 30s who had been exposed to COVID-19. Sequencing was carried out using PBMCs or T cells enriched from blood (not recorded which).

In DNA form, the CDR3 reads TGTGCCAGCAGCACCGGGGACAGTGGGATGAACATTCAGTACTTC. Its translation is CASSTGDSGMNIQYF. This chain links TRBV7-9 with TRBJ2-4; 7 nucleotides line up with TRBD1. From germline, CDR1 is SEHNR and CDR2 FQNEAQ (reference sequence). This CDR3 is built from 15 residues. With 5 bases clipped from V and 7 bases from J, the junction kept 11 bases outside the gene matches.